A single sample is the source of the 23 T cell receptor beta chains below, sequenced in a study of shared clonotypes between healthy human individuals. Clones were read by immunoSEQ multiplex PCR, and TCRdb kept only the in-frame ones, dropping some. The sample gives millions of clones, approximately 93% of which show up once; 0.39% is in the top ten. What was sequenced was naive CD4+ T cells from PBMCs. Subset: CD45RA+ positively selected. The receptor source for this set is a man between 18 and 35 years old in good health. Some clones in this sample may be carry-over from other donors' samples.

This clone was seen only once. This chain joins TRBV5-1 and TRBJ1-5, with 7 positions matching TRBD1. Germline CDR1 is SGHRS and CDR2 is YFSETQ. The CDR3 is made up of 15 amino acids. V was clipped by 4 bases and J by 0 bases; unmatched bases: 4. The CDR3 loop reads CASSESGGSNQPQHF. CDR3 sequence (DNA): TGCGCCAGCAGCGAGTCAGGGGGTAGCAATCAGCCCCAGCATTTT.

As to this clone: At the DNA level, this CDR3 is encoded by other sequences in the same sample as well. The chain employs TRBV28 and TRBJ2-7, with D possibly TRBD1 on 5 matching bases. The CDR3 consists of 12 residues. CDR1 MDHEN and CDR2 SYDVKM come from the germline V gene. With 7 bases removed from V and 4 bases from J, the gap between germline ends came to 11 bases. This CDR3 is CASTLGPYEQYF. The CDR3 DNA sequence: TGTGCCAGCACCCTGGGGCCTTACGAGCAGTACTTC.

This clone was recorded a few times. This chain connects TRBV18 to TRBJ1-1; D not resolved. In germline, CDR1 is KGHSH, CDR2 LQKENI. Trimming cost V 4 bases and J 6 bases, with 12 bases left between them. This CDR3 comprises 13 residues. CDR3 loop: CASSLTQLPEAFF. As DNA, the CDR3 is TGTGCCAGCTCACTTACACAGCTTCCTGAAGCTTTCTTT.

The chain employs TRBV5-1 and TRBJ2-7; 7 bases map to TRBD1. Germline assignment: CDR1 SGHRS and CDR2 YFSETQ. V dropped 1 base and J dropped 1; count of bases not matched to a gene: 11. The CDR3 extends over 17 amino acids. The CDR3 DNA is TGCGCCAGCAGCTTGTTAGCCACGGCAGGGGGATCCTACGAGCAGTACTTC. Its translation is CASSLLATAGGSYEQYF.

The V and J genes are TRBV6-6 and TRBJ2-3; D call uncertain. The CDR3 runs to 14 residues. From germline, CDR1 is MNHNY and CDR2 SVGAGI (reference sequence). Between the trimmed V and J ends, which lost 5 bases and 0 bases, there was a span of 9 bases. The CDR3 bases are TGTGCCAGCAGTCGATCGGCAAGCACAGATACGCAGTATTTT. Residues: CASSRSASTDTQYF.

This clone was observed once. The rearrangement links TRBV27 to TRBJ2-5; no reliable D call. V gave up 5 bases and J gave up 0 bases, with 10 bases separating them. Germline V lookup: CDR1 MNHEY, CDR2 SMNVEV (reference sequence). CDR3 length: 14 amino acids. As DNA, the CDR3 is TGTGCCAGCAGTGCATACACGTACCAAGAGACCCAGTACTTC. This translates into CASSAYTYQETQYF.

The CDR3 nucleotides read TGTGCCAGCGGAATGGAAGACAGGGATAGGCGCACCGGGGAGCTGTTTTTT. Translating gives CASGMEDRDRRTGELFF. The V call is TRBV27, the J call TRBJ2-2, with TRBD1 matching over 7 bases. The CDR3 totals 17 residues. The trim removed 8 bases at V and 4 bases at J, leaving 16 bases unmatched. Per germline, CDR1 MNHEY and CDR2 SMNVEV (reference sequence).

V gene TRBV6-1 combines with J gene TRBJ2-2; D remains unclear. The CDR3 sequence is 17 residues long. Trimming cost V 1 base and J 0 bases, with 12 bases left between them. The V gene's germline CDR1 is MNHNS and CDR2 SASEGT. The chain's CDR3 is CASSEVIGRTNTGELFF. The CDR3 DNA reads as TGTGCCAGCAGTGAAGTAATCGGCAGGACGAACACCGGGGAGCTGTTTTTT.

The chain couples TRBV5-5 to TRBJ1-2; tentatively, D is TRBD1 (5 bases). V shed 2 bases and J shed 8 bases, with 10 bases lying between them. Germline lookup yields CDR1 SGHKS and CDR2 YYEKEE (reference sequence). This CDR3 has 12 residues. DNA of the CDR3: TGTGCCAGCAGCTTTCAGGGTCCCGGCTACACCTTC. Its translation is CASSFQGPGYTF.

This clone has just one count. J is TRBJ1-2 and V is TRBV5-4, with D possibly being TRBD1 (6 bases). V was clipped by 3 bases and J by 8 bases, with 17 bases between them. Germline CDR1 and CDR2: SGHNT and YYREEE (reference sequence). The CDR3 has 14 amino acids. The CDR3 nucleotides read TGTGCCAGCAGCTCAGGGGTCGGAATGGAGGGCTACACCTTC. This codes for CASSSGVGMEGYTF.

The chain employs TRBV5-6 and TRBJ2-7; D unclear. This CDR3 contains 13 residues. V was pared by 0 bases and J by 3 bases, with 7 bases between. Germline-derived CDR1 and CDR2 are SGHDT and YYEEEE. CDR3 sequence (DNA): TGTGCCAGCAGCTTGGTCGGCCGCTACGAGCAGTACTTC. This codes for CASSLVGRYEQYF.

The V call is TRBV6-6, the J call TRBJ1-5; D not resolved. Germline V lookup: CDR1 MNHNY, CDR2 SVGAGI (reference sequence). Deletions cut 5 bases from V and 6 bases from J, with 8 bases between. This CDR3 has 12 residues. As DNA, the CDR3 is TGTGCCAGCAGTGAGTTCCTTCAGCCCCAGCATTTT. Protein product: CASSEFLQPQHF.

The chain joins TRBV6-8 to TRBJ2-7; 7 nucleotides align to TRBD2. V lost 9 bases, J lost 2 bases, and 16 bases stayed unmatched. The germline V gene encodes CDR1 MNHGY and CDR2 SAAAGT. The CDR3 runs to 16 residues. The CDR3: CASSPTGASGTYEQYF. Here the CDR3 DNA reads TGTGCCAGTTCACCCACCGGGGCTAGCGGAACCTACGAGCAGTACTTC.

The DNA of the CDR3 is TGTGCCACCCGGGGCAGGGCTAATCAGCCCCAGCATTTT. It encodes CATRGRANQPQHF. The chain has TRBV6-1 and TRBJ1-5; possible D gene TRBD1, 5 bases. The CDR3 consists of 13 residues. V lost 10 bases and J 4 bases, leaving 14 bases between the germline ends. Germline V gene data show CDR1 as MNHNS and CDR2 as SASEGT.

Regarding this clone: The sample has other DNA sequences that encode this CDR3 too. V gene TRBV19 combines with J gene TRBJ2-7; the D is unclear. Trimming shortened V by 4 bases and J by 0 bases, and 10 bases separated the two germline ends. CDR1 is LNHDA and CDR2 is SQIVND in the germline V gene (reference sequence). CDR3 length equals 14 residues. The CDR3 region is CASSSPGSSYEQYF. The CDR3 nucleotides read TGTGCCAGTAGTAGCCCCGGAAGCTCCTACGAGCAGTACTTC.

The chain joins TRBV2 to TRBJ2-1; D call uncertain. This CDR3 has 12 amino acids. V was cut by 6 bases and J by 6 bases, with 9 bases left in between. Per the germline V gene, CDR1 is SNHLY and CDR2 is FYNNEI. The CDR3 loop is CASRGIPNEQFF. The CDR3 bases are TGTGCCAGCAGGGGAATACCCAATGAGCAGTTCTTC.

This clone was counted once. The chain recombines TRBV25-1 with TRBJ2-2; TRBD2 matches 15 bases. Germline V gene lookup returns CDR1 MGHDK and CDR2 SYGVNS. With V trimmed by 4 bases and J by 3 bases, 6 bases remained unmatched. The CDR3 length is 18 residues. The CDR3 bases are TGTGCCAGCAGTGGATGGACTAGCGGGAGGGCCGACACCGGGGAGCTGTTTTTT. It encodes CASSGWTSGRADTGELFF.

A note on this clone: The sample contains more than one DNA sequence encoding this CDR3. The rearrangement links TRBV7-9 to TRBJ2-7; 10 positions match TRBD1. CDR1 is SEHNR, CDR2 FQNEAQ, per germline (reference sequence). The CDR3 sequence is 14 residues long. Unmatched junction bases numbered 6, after V lost 3 bases and J lost 7 bases. The CDR3 bases are TGTGCCAGCAGCTTTAGACAGGGGGCTGGTGAGCAGTACTTC. It specifies CASSFRQGAGEQYF.

The chain has TRBV28 and TRBJ2-7, with D perhaps given as TRBD1 or TRBD2 (5 bases each). This CDR3 has 14 amino acids. In germline, CDR1 is MDHEN, CDR2 SYDVKM. V lost 3 bases and J 2 bases, leaving 11 bases between the germline ends. In DNA form, the CDR3 reads TGTGCCAGCAGTTTTGGGGACGGTACCTACGAGCAGTACTTC. This gives the protein CASSFGDGTYEQYF.

This sequence joins TRBV2 and TRBJ2-6; perhaps TRBD1 as D (6 bases). The CDR3 extends over 16 amino acids. V was trimmed by 9 bases and J by 0 bases, leaving 15 bases between them. The V gene's germline CDR1 is SNHLY and CDR2 FYNNEI. The CDR3 DNA sequence: TGTGCCAGTCGTCTAACAGGGCCCTCTGGGGCCAACGTCCTGACTTTC. Translated: CASRLTGPSGANVLTF.

The rearrangement joins TRBV10-3 to TRBJ2-2, with unresolved D. With 2 bases removed from V and 1 base from J, the gap between germline ends came to 5 bases. Germline CDR1 ENHRY, CDR2 SYGVKD. The CDR3 sequence is 14 residues long. The CDR3 nucleotides read TGTGCCATCAGTGAGATTAGGAACACCGGGGAGCTGTTTTTT. This encodes CAISEIRNTGELFF.

This clone has just one count. The genes are TRBV11-2 and TRBJ2-1; 9 nucleotides align to TRBD2. V dropped 5 bases and J dropped 4; count of bases not matched to a gene: 15. Germline assignment: CDR1 SGHAT and CDR2 FQNNGV. This CDR3 contains 18 residues. The CDR3 sequence is CASSPSSAGGPGYNEQFF. The CDR3 DNA reads TGTGCCAGCAGCCCTAGTTCCGCGGGAGGGCCGGGATACAATGAGCAGTTCTTC.

The chain links TRBV2 to TRBJ1-2, with a weak D call TRBD1 (5 bases). Germline-derived CDR1 and CDR2 are SNHLY and FYNNEI. Trimming removed 7 bases at V and 7 bases at J, with 28 bases between. This CDR3 is built from 17 residues. The CDR3 loop is CASTLGKGETLRRGYTF. CDR3 DNA: TGTGCCAGCACTCTAGGGAAAGGGGAAACTCTTAGGCGTGGCTACACCTTC.